These T cell receptor beta chains were read from a single sample in a study of T cells in Graves' hyperthyroidism and ophthalmopathy. TCRdb used MiXCR to reprocess the multiplex PCR reads, holding one entry per CDR3 protein. The data contain more than 550,000 distinct CDR3 sequences, about 45% of them singletons. Material: peripheral blood or thyroid tissue (not recorded which). These receptors came from an adult man with Graves' disease, either hyperthyroidism or ophthalmopathy (not recorded which). CDR3s include the opening cysteine and the closing phenylalanine or tryptophan. The order of the fields is CDR3 length, clone size, J gene, V gene, D gene, CDR3 DNA, CDR3 protein. A D gene is named only where the DNA matches it firmly. Only some rows state a clone size, as once, few, many or a class for expanded clones.

15	NA	TRBJ2-7	TRBV5-6	NA	TGTGCCAGCAGCTTGGGTGGGCAGGTGAACTACGAGCAGTACTTC	CASSLGGQVNYEQYF
14	NA	TRBJ2-5	TRBV19	NA	TGTGCCAGTAGTATAAAGCAGGGAATCGAGACCCAGTACTTC	CASSIKQGIETQYF
15	many	TRBJ1-6	TRBV9	NA	TGTGCCAGCAGCGTAACCGACAGTAATAATTCACCCCTCCACTTT	CASSVTDSNNSPLHF
16	few	TRBJ2-5	TRBV20-1	NA	TGCAGTGCTAGAGATCCCATAGCGGAGGGGAAAGAGACCCAGTACTTC	CSARDPIAEGKETQYF
13	many	TRBJ2-5	TRBV7-9	NA	TGTGCCAGCAGCTGGGACCTCCAAGAGACCCAGTACTTC	CASSWDLQETQYF
16	NA	TRBJ1-5	TRBV7-8	TRBD1	TGTGCCAGCAGCTTAGCGACAGGGGCAGTGAATCAGCCCCAGCATTTT	CASSLATGAVNQPQHF
13	many	TRBJ1-5	TRBV7-3	NA	TGTGCCAGCGGGCCAGGCCCTAATCAGCCCCAGCATTTT	CASGPGPNQPQHF
16	NA	TRBJ1-2	TRBV12-3/TRBV12-4	TRBD1	TGTGCCAGCAGGGTCGGACAGGGGGCGTCTGGCGGTGGCTACACCTTC	CASRVGQGASGGGYTF
13	few	TRBJ2-5	TRBV25-1	NA	TGTGCCAGCAGCCAGATCCCAGGAGAGACCCAGTACTTC	CASSQIPGETQYF
13	many	TRBJ1-5	TRBV24-1	NA	TGTGCCACCGGACAGAATAGCAATCAGCCCCAGCATTTT	CATGQNSNQPQHF
17	NA	TRBJ2-7	TRBV13	NA	TGTGCCAGCAGCCAAGATCGCTCGCGGGGAGTTTCGGGCGAGCAGTACTTC	CASSQDRSRGVSGEQYF
15	NA	TRBJ1-2	TRBV2	NA	TGTGCCAGCTCACCACGGCAGACACAAAACTATGGCTACACCTTC	CASSPRQTQNYGYTF
13	NA	TRBJ1-5	TRBV7-2	NA	TGTGCCAGCAGCCCGGACCCACATCAGCCCCAGCATTTT	CASSPDPHQPQHF
12	few	TRBJ1-1	TRBV12-3/TRBV12-4	NA	TGTGCCAGCAAGGGGCTGAACACTGAAGCTTTCTTT	CASKGLNTEAFF
11	NA	TRBJ2-7	TRBV20-1	NA	TGCAGTGCTAGGAGGCAGGGGCGGATGTACTTC	CSARRQGRMYF
14	many	TRBJ1-1	TRBV6-5	TRBD1	TGTGCCAGCAGTTTCAGGGGGAGGGACACTGAAGCTTTCTTT	CASSFRGRDTEAFF
15	once	TRBJ2-7	TRBV5-1	TRBD1	TGCGCCAGCAGCCCCTGGACAGGGGCCTCCTACGAGCAGTACTTC	CASSPWTGASYEQYF
15	NA	TRBJ1-5	TRBV2	TRBD1	TGTGCCAGCAGTACTCACCAGGGGGGAAATCAGCCCCAGCATTTT	CASSTHQGGNQPQHF
12	once	TRBJ1-2	TRBV10-3	NA	TGTGCCATCAGTGAAGGAGGCAGTGGCTACACCTTC	CAISEGGSGYTF
16	few	TRBJ1-4	TRBV9	NA	TGTGCCAGCAGCTCCATCGGGCCCTCAGGCGATGAAAAACTGTTTTTT	CASSSIGPSGDEKLFF
11	many	TRBJ1-2	TRBV2	NA	TGTGCCAGAGGGTTGGCCGGAGGCTACACCTTC	CARGLAGGYTF
14	NA	TRBJ2-5	TRBV7-2	NA	TGTGCCAGCAGACCAGGGGGGTGGCAAGAGACCCAGTACTTC	CASRPGGWQETQYF
13	few	TRBJ1-2	TRBV20-1	NA	TGCAGTGCTACCGGCGGGGGGTCCTATGGCTACACCTTC	CSATGGGSYGYTF
14	NA	TRBJ2-5	TRBV5-6	TRBD1	TGTGCCAGCAGCTCCTGGACAGGGGGACAGACCCAGTACTTC	CASSSWTGGQTQYF
18	few	TRBJ2-7	TRBV20-1	TRBD2	TGCAGTGCTAGAGAACATCTACAAGGCCTAGCGGTAAAGGACGAGCAGTACTTC	CSAREHLQGLAVKDEQYF
13	NA	TRBJ2-6	TRBV7-2	NA	TGTGCCAGCAGTTTCCAGGGGGCCAACGTCCTGACTTTC	CASSFQGANVLTF
18	NA	TRBJ2-6	TRBV7-9	NA	TGCGCCAGCAGCTCGGCACCCCCGATCGGCTCTGGGGCCAACGTCCTGACTTTC	CASSSAPPIGSGANVLTF
15	few	TRBJ1-6	TRBV7-9	TRBD1	TGTGCCAGCAGACCTGACAGGGGGCCCAATTCACCCCTCCACTTT	CASRPDRGPNSPLHF